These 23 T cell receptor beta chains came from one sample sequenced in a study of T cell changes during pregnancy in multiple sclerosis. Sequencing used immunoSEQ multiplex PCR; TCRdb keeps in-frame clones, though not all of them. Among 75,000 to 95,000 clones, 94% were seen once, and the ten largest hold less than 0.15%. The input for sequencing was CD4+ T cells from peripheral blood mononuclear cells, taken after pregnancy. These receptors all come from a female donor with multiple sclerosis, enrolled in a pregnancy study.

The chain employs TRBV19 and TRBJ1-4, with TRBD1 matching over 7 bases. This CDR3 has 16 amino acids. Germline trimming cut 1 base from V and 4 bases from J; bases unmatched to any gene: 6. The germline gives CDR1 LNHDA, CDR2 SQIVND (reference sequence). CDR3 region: CASSIGSTGINEKLFF. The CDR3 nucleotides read TGTGCCAGTAGTATAGGGTCGACAGGGATTAATGAAAAACTGTTTTTT.

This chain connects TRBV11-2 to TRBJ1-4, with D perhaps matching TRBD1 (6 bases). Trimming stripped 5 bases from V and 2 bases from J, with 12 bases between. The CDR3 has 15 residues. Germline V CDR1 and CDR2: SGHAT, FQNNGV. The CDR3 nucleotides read TGTGCCAGCAGCCGAAGGGGGTTGACTAATGAAAAACTGTTTTTT. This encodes CASSRRGLTNEKLFF.

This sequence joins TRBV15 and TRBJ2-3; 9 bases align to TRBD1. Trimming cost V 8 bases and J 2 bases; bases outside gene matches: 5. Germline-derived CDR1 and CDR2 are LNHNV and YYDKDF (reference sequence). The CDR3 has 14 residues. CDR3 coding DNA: TGTGCCACCGACAGGGGGTTTGACACAGATACGCAGTATTTT. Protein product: CATDRGFDTDTQYF.

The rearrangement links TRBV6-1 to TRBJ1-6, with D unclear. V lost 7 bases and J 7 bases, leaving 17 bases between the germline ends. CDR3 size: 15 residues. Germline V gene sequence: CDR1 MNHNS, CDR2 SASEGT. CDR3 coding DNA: TGTGCCAGCAAATCGGGTGGACTGGGAAATTCACCCCTCCACTTT. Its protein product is CASKSGGLGNSPLHF.

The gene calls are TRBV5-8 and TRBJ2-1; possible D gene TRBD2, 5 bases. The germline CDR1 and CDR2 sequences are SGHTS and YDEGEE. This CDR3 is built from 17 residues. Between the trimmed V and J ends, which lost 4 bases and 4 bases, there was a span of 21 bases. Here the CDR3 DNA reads TGTGCCAGCAGCGGCGGACTCCGTCCGTCTATATACAATGAGCAGTTCTTC. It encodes CASSGGLRPSIYNEQFF.

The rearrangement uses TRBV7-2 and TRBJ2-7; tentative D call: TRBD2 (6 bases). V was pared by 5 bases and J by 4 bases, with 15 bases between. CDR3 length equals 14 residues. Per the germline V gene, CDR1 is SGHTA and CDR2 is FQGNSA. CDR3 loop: CASSLSTGGYEQYF. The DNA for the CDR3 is TGTGCCAGCAGCCTATCGACCGGGGGATACGAGCAGTACTTC.

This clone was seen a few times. This chain's CDR3 is CASSLSQVSYEQYF. Written as DNA, the CDR3 is TGTGCCAGCAGCTTATCACAGGTCTCCTACGAGCAGTACTTC. V and J are TRBV11-2 and TRBJ2-7; D is possibly TRBD1 (5 bases). Looked up from germline, CDR1 is SGHAT and CDR2 is FQNNGV. This CDR3 comprises 14 residues. The ends were cut back, 2 bases at V and 0 bases at J, with 8 bases in the middle.

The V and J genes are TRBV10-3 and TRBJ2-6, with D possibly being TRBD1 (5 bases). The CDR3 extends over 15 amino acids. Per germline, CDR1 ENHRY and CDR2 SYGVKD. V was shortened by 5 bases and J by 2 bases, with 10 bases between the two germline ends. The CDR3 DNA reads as TGTGCCATCAGTCTAGGACAACCTGGGGCCAACGTCCTGACTTTC. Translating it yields CAISLGQPGANVLTF.

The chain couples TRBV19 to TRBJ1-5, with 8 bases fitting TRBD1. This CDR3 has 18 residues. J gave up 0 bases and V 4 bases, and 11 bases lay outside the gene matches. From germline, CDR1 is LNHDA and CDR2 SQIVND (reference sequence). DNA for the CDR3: TGTGCCAGTAGTACCATCCCGACCACAGGGGGTAGCAATCAGCCCCAGCATTTT. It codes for CASSTIPTTGGSNQPQHF. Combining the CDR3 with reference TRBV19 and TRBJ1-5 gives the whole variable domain DGGITQSPKYLFRKEGQNVTLSCEQNLNHDAMYWYRQDPGQGLRLIYYSQIVNDFQKGDIAEGYSVSREKKESFPLTVTSAQKNPTAFYLCASSTIPTTGGSNQPQHFGDGTRLSIL.

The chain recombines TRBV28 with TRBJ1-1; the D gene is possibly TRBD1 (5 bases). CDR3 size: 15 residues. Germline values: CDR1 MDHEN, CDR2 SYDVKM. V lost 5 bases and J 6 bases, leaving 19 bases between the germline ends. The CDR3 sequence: CASSRWGGVEAEAFF. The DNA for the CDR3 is TGTGCCAGCAGTCGTTGGGGAGGGGTCGAGGCTGAAGCTTTCTTT.

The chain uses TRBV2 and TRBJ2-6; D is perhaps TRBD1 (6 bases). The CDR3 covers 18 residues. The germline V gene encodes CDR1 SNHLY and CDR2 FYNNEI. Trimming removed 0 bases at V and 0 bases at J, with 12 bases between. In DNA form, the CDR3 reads TGTGCCAGCAGTGAAGCTAGAGGGACATACTCTGGGGCCAACGTCCTGACTTTC. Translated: CASSEARGTYSGANVLTF.

CDR3 DNA: TGTGCCAGCAGTGAAAGGAGGAGTAGCGGGTACCAAGAGACCCAGTACTTC. Its protein product is CASSERRSSGYQETQYF. V gene TRBV2 combines with J gene TRBJ2-5; TRBD2 matches at 7 bases. V was clipped by 2 bases and J by 0 bases; unmatched bases: 9. Germline values: CDR1 SNHLY, CDR2 FYNNEI. CDR3 size: 17 residues.

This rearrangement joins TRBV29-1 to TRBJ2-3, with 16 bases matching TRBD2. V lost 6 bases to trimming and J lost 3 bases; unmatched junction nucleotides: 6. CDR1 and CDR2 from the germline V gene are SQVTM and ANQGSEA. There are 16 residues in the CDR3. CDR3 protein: CSVAGTSGRGTDTQYF. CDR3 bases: TGCAGCGTCGCCGGGACTAGCGGGAGGGGAACAGATACGCAGTATTTT.

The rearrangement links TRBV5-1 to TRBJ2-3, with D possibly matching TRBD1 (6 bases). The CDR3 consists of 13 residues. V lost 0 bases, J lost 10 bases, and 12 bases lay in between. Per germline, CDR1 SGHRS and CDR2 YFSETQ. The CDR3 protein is CASSLDWTEAQYF. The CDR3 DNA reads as TGCGCCAGCAGCTTGGATTGGACAGAGGCGCAGTATTTT.

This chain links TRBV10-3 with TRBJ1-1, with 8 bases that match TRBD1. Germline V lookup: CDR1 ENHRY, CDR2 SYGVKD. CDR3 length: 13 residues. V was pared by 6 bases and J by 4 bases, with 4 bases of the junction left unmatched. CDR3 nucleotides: TGTGCCATCAGCCGGACAGGGATCACTGAAGCTTTCTTT. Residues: CAISRTGITEAFF.

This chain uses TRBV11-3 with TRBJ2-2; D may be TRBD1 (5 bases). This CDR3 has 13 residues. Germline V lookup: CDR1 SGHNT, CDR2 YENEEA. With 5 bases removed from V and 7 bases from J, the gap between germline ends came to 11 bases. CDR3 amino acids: CASSETGDGELFF. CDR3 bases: TGTGCCAGCAGCGAAACAGGAGACGGGGAGCTGTTTTTT.

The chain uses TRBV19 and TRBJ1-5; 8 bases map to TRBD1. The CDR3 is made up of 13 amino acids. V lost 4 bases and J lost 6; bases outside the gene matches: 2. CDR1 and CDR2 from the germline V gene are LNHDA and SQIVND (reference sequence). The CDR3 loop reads CASSTGGRQPQHF. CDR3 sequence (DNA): TGTGCCAGTAGTACAGGGGGCCGTCAGCCCCAGCATTTT.

For the CDR3, the DNA is TGTGCCAGTAATCTCGGGCGGGAGGCGCAGTATTTT. Its translation: CASNLGREAQYF. V gene TRBV19 combines with J gene TRBJ2-3; 8 bases align to TRBD2. CDR3 length equals 12 residues. The V and J ends lost 7 bases and 10 bases, in that order; junction bases with no gene match: 7. Germline lookup yields CDR1 LNHDA and CDR2 SQIVND (reference sequence).

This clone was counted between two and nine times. DNA for the CDR3: TGTGCCTGGAGTCGAGGGAAGGGCCAGCCCCAGCATTTT. It encodes CAWSRGKGQPQHF. The chain employs TRBV30 and TRBJ1-5, with no clear D. Germline V gene lookup returns CDR1 GTSNPN and CDR2 SVGIG (reference sequence). The CDR3 totals 13 residues. V was shortened by 2 bases and J by 7 bases, with 12 bases between the two germline ends.

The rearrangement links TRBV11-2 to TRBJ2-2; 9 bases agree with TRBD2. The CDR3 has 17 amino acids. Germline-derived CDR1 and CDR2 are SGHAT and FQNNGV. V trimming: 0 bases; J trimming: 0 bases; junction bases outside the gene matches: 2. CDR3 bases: TGTGCCAGCAGCTTAGACAGCGGGAGGACGAACACCGGGGAGCTGTTTTTT. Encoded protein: CASSLDSGRTNTGELFF. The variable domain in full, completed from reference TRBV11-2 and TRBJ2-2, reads EAGVAQSPRYKIIEKRQSVAFWCNPISGHATLYWYQQILGQGPKLLIQFQNNGVVDDSQLPKDRFSAERLKGVDSTLKIQPAKLEDSAVYLCASSLDSGRTNTGELFFGEGSRLTVL.

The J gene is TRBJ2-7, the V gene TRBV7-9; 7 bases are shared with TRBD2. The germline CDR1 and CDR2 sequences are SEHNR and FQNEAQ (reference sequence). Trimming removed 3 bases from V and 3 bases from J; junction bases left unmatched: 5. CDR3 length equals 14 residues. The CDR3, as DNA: TGTGCCAGCAGCTTGGCGGGAGATTTCTACGAGCAGTACTTC. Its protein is CASSLAGDFYEQYF.

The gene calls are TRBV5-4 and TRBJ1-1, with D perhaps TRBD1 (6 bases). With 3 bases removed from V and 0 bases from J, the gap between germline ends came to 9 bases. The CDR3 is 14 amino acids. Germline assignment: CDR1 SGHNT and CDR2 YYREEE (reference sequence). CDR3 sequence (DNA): TGTGCCAGCAGCTACGACAGGTTGAACACTGAAGCTTTCTTT. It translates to CASSYDRLNTEAFF.

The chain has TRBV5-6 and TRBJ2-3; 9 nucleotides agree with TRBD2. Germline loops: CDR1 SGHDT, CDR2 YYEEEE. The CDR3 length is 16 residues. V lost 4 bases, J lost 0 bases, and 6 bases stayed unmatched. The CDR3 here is CASSELAGPSTDTQYF. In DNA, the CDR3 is TGTGCCAGCAGCGAACTAGCGGGCCCTAGCACAGATACGCAGTATTTT.